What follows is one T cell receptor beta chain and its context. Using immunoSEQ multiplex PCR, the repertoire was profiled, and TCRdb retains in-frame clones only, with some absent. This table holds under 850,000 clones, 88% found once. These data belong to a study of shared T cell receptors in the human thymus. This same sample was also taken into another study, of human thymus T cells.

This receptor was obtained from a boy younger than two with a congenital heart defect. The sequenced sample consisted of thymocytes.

DNA of the CDR3: TGTGCCAGCGCATCTAGCGCCCGCTCCTACAATGAGCAGTTCTTC. Translation: CASASSARSYNEQFF. V gene TRBV6-5 combines with J gene TRBJ2-1, with D possibly TRBD2 on 6 matching bases. This CDR3 has 15 amino acids. CDR1 and CDR2 from the germline V gene are MNHEY and SVGAGI. V lost 8 bases to trimming and J lost 0 bases, with 14 bases between them.